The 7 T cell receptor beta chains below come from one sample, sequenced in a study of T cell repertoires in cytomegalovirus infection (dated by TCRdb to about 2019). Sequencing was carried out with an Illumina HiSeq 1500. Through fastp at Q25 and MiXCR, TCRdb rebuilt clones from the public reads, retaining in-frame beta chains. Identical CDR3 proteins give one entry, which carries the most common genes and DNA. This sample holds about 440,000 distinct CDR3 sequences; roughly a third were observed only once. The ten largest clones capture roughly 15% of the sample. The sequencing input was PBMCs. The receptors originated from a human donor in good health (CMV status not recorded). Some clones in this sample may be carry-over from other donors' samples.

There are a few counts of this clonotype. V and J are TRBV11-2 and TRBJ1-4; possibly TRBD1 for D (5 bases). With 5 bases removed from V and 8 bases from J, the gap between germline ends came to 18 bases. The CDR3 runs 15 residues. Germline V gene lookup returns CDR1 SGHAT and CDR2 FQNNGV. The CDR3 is CASSRLQGDWEKLFF. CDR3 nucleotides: TGTGCCAGCAGCCGGCTGCAGGGAGATTGGGAAAAACTGTTTTTT.

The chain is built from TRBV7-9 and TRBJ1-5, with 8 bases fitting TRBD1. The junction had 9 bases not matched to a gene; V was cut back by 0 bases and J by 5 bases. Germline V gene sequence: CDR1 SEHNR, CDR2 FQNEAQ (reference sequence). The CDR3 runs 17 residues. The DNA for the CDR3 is TGTGCCAGCAGCTTAGCGCGAGGTCAGGGGGCACATCAGCCCCAGCATTTT. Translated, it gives CASSLARGQGAHQPQHF.

The CDR3 DNA reads TGTGCCAGCAGTTTTTGGGGACACGGGTCTTACGAGCAGTACTTC. This gives the protein CASSFWGHGSYEQYF. This chain uses TRBV12-3 or TRBV12-4 with TRBJ2-7; D may be TRBD1 (6 bases). The CDR3 is 15 amino acids. Between the trimmed V and J ends, which lost 3 bases and 4 bases, there was a span of 16 bases.

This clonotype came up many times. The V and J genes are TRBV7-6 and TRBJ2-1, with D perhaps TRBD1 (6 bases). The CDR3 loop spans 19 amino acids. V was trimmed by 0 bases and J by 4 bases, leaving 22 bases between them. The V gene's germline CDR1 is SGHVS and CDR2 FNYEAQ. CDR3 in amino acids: CASSLARPGEYRGYNEQFF. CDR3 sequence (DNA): TGTGCCAGCAGCTTAGCGCGCCCAGGGGAATACCGGGGTTACAATGAGCAGTTCTTC. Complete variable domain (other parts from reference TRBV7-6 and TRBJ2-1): GAGVSQSPRYKVTKRGQDVALRCDPISGHVSLYWYRQALGQGPEFLTYFNYEAQQDKSGLPNDRFSAERPEGSISTLTIQRTEQRDSAMYRCASSLARPGEYRGYNEQFFGPGTRLTVL.

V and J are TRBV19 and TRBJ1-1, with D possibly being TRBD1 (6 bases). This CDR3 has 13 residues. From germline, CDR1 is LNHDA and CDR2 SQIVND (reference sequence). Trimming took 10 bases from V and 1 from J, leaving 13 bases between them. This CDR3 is CATAGTKNTEAFF. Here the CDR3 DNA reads TGTGCCACCGCCGGGACAAAGAACACTGAAGCTTTCTTT.

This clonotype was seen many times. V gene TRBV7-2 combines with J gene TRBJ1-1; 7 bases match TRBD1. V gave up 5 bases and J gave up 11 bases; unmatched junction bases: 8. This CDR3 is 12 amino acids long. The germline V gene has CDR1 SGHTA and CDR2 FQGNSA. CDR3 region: CASSRGTGDAFF. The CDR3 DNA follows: TGTGCCAGCAGCCGAGGTACAGGGGATGCTTTCTTT.

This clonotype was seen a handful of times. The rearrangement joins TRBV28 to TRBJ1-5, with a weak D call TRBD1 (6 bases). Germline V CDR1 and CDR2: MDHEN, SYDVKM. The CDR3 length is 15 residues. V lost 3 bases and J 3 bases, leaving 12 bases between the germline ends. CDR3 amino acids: CASSLFGQPNQPQHF. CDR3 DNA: TGTGCCAGCAGTTTGTTCGGACAGCCCAATCAGCCCCAGCATTTT.